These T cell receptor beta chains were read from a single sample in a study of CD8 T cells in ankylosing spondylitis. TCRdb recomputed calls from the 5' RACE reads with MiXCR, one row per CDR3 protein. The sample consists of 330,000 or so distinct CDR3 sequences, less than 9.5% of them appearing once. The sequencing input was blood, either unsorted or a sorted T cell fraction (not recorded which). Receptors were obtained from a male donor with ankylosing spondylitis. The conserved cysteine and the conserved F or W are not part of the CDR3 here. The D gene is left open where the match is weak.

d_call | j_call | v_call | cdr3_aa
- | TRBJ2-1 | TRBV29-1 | STLRGNNEQF
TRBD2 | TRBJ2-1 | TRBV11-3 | ASSSAGGSNEQF
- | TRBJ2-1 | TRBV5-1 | ASSLRRDNEQF
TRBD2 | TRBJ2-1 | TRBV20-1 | SAAAIGLADSYNEQF
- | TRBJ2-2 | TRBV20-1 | SARVNTGELF
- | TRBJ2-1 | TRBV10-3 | AISDMFESSYNEQF
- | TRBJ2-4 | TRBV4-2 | ASSQITFREPGNIQY
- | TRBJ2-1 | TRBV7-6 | ASSSTATMEQF
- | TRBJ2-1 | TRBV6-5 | ASSYTSRGDEQF
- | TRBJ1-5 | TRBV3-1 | ASSQQGYHQPQH
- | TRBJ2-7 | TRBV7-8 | ASSSPGLANYEQY
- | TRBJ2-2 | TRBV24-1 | ATSQGPNTGELF
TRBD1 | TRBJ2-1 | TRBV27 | ASRRTGESYNEQF
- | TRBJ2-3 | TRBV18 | ASSPGSRDTQY
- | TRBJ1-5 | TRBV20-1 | SALNDRPHSNQPQH
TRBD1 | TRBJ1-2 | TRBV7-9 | ASSNTERQGGYGYT
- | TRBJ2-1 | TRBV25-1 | ASSRAGANNEQF
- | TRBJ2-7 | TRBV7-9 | ASSKGEQY
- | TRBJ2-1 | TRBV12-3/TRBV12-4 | ASSLGSPGDARF
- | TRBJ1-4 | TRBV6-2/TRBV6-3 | ASSKTSTNEKLF
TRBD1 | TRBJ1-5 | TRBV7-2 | ASSLVGQGIQPQH
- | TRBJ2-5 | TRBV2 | ASSDARTQETQY
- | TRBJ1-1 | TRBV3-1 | ASIHPSGTEAF
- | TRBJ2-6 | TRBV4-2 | ASSQESVQNSGANVLT
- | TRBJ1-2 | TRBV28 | ASSPVDYGYT
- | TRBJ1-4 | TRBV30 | AWSFRPTDEKLF
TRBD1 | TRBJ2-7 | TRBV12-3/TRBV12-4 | ASSPSGTGFYEQY
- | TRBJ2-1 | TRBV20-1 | SARARDGYVLSYNEQF
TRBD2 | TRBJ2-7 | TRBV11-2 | ASSIRTSGMYEQY
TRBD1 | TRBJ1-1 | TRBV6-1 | ASSSDRALALEAF
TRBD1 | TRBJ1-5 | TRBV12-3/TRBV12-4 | ASSPGTGYNQPQH
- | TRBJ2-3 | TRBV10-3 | AISEDPGTDTQY
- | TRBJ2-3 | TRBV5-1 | ASSLRLATRTDTQY
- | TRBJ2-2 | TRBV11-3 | ASSRGSFGDPGELF
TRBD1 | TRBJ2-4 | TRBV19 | ASSPGTGVNIQY
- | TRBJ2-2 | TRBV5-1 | ASSTTGMAGELF
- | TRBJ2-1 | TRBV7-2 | ASSLGDRFDEQF
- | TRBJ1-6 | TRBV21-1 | ASSKVGTGKRKALH
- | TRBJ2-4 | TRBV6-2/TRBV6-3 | ASSSPLNIQY
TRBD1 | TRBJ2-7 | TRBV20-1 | SARDQGQGYEQY
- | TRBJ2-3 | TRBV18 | ASSPRIDTQY
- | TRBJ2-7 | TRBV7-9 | ASSFLQPGFYV
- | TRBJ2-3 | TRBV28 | ASRPAERTFTDTQY